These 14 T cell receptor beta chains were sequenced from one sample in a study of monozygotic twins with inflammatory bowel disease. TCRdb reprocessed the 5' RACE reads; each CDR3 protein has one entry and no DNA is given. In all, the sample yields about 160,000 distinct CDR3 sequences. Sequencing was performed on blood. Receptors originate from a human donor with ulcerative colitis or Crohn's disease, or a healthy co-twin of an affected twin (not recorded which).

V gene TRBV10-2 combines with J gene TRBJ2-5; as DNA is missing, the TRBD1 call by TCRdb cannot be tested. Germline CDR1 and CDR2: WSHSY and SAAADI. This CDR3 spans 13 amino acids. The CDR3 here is CASSRGARETQYF.

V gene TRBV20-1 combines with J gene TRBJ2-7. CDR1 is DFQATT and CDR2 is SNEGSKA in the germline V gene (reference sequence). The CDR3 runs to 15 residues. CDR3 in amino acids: CSAPSSWRHPYEQYF.

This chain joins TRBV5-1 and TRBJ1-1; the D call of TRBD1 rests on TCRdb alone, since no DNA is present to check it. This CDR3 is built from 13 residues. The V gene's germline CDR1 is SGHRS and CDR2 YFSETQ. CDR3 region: CATRDSKDPEAFF.

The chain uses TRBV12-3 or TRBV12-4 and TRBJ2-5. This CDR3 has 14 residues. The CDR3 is CASSLLLLQETQYF.

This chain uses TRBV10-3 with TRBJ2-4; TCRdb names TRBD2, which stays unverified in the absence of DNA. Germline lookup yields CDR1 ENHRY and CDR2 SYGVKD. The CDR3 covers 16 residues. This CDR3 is CAIREGLAVAKNIQYF.

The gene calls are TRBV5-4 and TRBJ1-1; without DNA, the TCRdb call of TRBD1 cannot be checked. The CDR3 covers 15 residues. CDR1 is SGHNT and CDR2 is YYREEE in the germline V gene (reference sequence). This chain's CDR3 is CASSFRQGTNTEAFF.

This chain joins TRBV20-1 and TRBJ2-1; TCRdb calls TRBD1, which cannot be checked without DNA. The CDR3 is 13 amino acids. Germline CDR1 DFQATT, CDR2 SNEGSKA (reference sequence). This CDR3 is CSARDFDQGKQFF.

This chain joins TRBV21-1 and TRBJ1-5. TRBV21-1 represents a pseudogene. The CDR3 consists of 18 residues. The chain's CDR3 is CASSKIRTGLNSNQPQHF.

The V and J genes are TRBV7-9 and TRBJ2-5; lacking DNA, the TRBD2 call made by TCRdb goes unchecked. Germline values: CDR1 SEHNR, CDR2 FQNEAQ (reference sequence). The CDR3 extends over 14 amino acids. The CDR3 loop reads CASSLLAVGETQYF. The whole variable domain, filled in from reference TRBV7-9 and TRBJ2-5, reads DTGVSQNPRHKITKRGQNVTFRCDPISEHNRLYWYRQTLGQGPEFLTYFQNEAQLEKSRLLSDRFSAERPKGSFSTLEIQRTEQGDSAMYLCASSLLAVGETQYFGPGTRLLVL.

The CDR3 region is CASSQADRAETQYF. The V call is TRBV27, the J call TRBJ2-5; with no DNA, the TCRdb D assignment of TRBD1 cannot be verified. The CDR3 is 14 residues long. Per germline, CDR1 MNHEY and CDR2 SMNVEV (reference sequence).

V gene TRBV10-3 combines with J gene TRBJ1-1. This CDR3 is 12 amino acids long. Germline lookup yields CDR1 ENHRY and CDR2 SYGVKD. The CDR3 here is CAISESWFGAFF.

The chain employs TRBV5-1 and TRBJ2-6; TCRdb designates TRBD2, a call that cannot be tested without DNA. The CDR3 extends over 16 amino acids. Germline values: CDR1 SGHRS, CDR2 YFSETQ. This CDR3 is CASSSRGISGANVLTF.

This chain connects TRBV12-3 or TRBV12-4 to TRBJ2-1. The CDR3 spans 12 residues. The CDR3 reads CASSYYYNEQFF.

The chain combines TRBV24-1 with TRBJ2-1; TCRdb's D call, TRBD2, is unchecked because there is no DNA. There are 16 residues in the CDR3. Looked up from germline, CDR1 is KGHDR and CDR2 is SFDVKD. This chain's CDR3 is CATSPGLAGGRDEQFF.